Listed below are T cell receptor beta chains from one sample, sequenced in a study of low-dose radiotherapy and immunotherapy resistance in tumors. Each CDR3 protein gets one entry after TCRdb re-called the reads with MiXCR. The table includes about 47,000 distinct CDR3 sequences, approximately 12% detected once. The input for sequencing was PBMCs, taken before treatment. All receptors come from a female donor with ovarian cancer. The CDR3 runs from the conserved cysteine through the conserved F or W. D genes are given only for firm matches. Clone size appears in some rows only: once, few, many, or a class for an expanded clone.

J	D	size	V	DNA	CDR3
TRBJ2-2	TRBD1	many	TRBV5-1	TGCGCCAGCAGCTTTGGGACAGGGGGCAACGGGGAGCTGTTTTTT	CASSFGTGGNGELFF
TRBJ1-1	.	many	TRBV3-1	TGTGCCAGCAGCAACTTGGAGACTGAAGCTTTCTTT	CASSNLETEAFF
TRBJ2-7	.	many	TRBV27	TGTGCCAGCAGTTTAGGTGTGGCCAATGGCAACGAGCAGTACTTC	CASSLGVANGNEQYF
TRBJ1-2	TRBD1	many	TRBV29-1	TGCAGCGTGACGGGACAGGGGCAATACACCTTC	CSVTGQGQYTF
TRBJ2-7	.	.	TRBV14	TGTGCCAGCAGCCTCACCGGGGTGGTGACCCTCGGGGAGCAGTACTTC	CASSLTGVVTLGEQYF
TRBJ2-5	TRBD2	many	TRBV30	TGTGCCTGGACTAGCGGGGTACGGGAGACCCAGTACTTC	CAWTSGVRETQYF
TRBJ2-2	.	many	TRBV11-2	TGTGCCAGCAGCCCTGGAGGGGGCAACACCGGGGAGCTGTTTTTT	CASSPGGGNTGELFF
TRBJ2-3	TRBD1	many	TRBV19	TGTGCCAGTAGCGACAGGGGTCGGGCAGATACGCAGTATTTT	CASSDRGRADTQYF
TRBJ2-3	.	many	TRBV27	TGTGCCAGCAGTTTAGGAACGGGGGCCCCTATGTCAGATACGCAGTATTTT	CASSLGTGAPMSDTQYF
TRBJ2-1	TRBD2	.	TRBV29-1	TGCAGCGTTTCGGGGGGGATCTTCAATGAGCAGTTCTTC	CSVSGGIFNEQFF
TRBJ2-3	.	.	TRBV11-2	TGTGCCAGCAGCTTACTGCGCGGAAGCACAGATACGCAGTATTTT	CASSLLRGSTDTQYF
TRBJ2-7	.	many	TRBV12-3/TRBV12-4	TGTGCCAGCAGCCGTAGCCTGGGCGAGCAGTACTTC	CASSRSLGEQYF
TRBJ1-3	.	many	TRBV6-1	TGTGCCAGCAGTGAAGGCCCTGGAAACACCATATATTTT	CASSEGPGNTIYF
TRBJ2-7	.	many	TRBV12-3/TRBV12-4	TGTGCCAGCAGTCTTTCTAACGAGCAGTACTTC	CASSLSNEQYF
TRBJ2-1	.	many	TRBV19	TGTGCCAGTAGTATAGCGGGGGGGACAGGGGAGCAGTTCTTC	CASSIAGGTGEQFF
TRBJ2-1	.	many	TRBV19	TGTGCCAGTAGTCGGAACAGGGAATTGGGTATCAATGAGCAGTTCTTC	CASSRNRELGINEQFF
TRBJ1-2	TRBD1	many	TRBV6-2/TRBV6-3	TGTGCCAGCAGTGTACGGGACAGGGCGGTACCCCTCTATGGCTACACCTTC	CASSVRDRAVPLYGYTF
TRBJ2-3	TRBD1	many	TRBV6-2/TRBV6-3	TGTGCCAGCAGTTACGCCGGGACAGGGTGGGATACGCAGTATTTT	CASSYAGTGWDTQYF
TRBJ1-2	.	.	TRBV6-2/TRBV6-3	TGTGCCAGCAGTTGGGCGGCGGGTCTTGGCTACACCTTC	CASSWAAGLGYTF
TRBJ2-3	TRBD2	many	TRBV5-6	TGTGCCAGCAGCTCGACTAGCGGGGGGATGGCAGATACGCAGTATTTT	CASSSTSGGMADTQYF
TRBJ2-7	TRBD2	medium-sized	TRBV6-8	TGTGCCAGCAGTTACACCAGCGGGGGGAGCTACGAGCAGTACTTC	CASSYTSGGSYEQYF
TRBJ2-3	TRBD2	.	TRBV10-2	TGCGCCAGCGGTCCCCTAGCGGGGGTTACAGATACGCAGTATTTT	CASGPLAGVTDTQYF
TRBJ2-6	TRBD2	few	TRBV27	TGTGCCAGCAGTTCGAGCGGGGTTGGGGCCAACGTCCTGACTTTC	CASSSSGVGANVLTF
TRBJ2-7	TRBD2	many	TRBV7-8	TGTGCCAGCAGCTTGGTTGCGGGGGACTCCTACGAGCAGTACTTC	CASSLVAGDSYEQYF
TRBJ2-7	.	many	TRBV12-3/TRBV12-4	TGTGCCAGCAGCACCCGAGGGATCGACGAGCAGTACTTC	CASSTRGIDEQYF
TRBJ1-1	.	many	TRBV12-3/TRBV12-4	TGTGCCAGCAATTTGGGGGGGAGGACTGAAGCTTTCTTT	CASNLGGRTEAFF
TRBJ1-1	.	.	TRBV7-3	TGTGCCAGCAGCCCCTATACAGGCCCAGGGACTGAAGCTTTCTTT	CASSPYTGPGTEAFF
TRBJ1-6	.	many	TRBV18	TGTGCCAGCTCACCAGGGGACGGAAGGAATTCACCCCTCCACTTT	CASSPGDGRNSPLHF
TRBJ2-4	.	many	TRBV7-9	TGTGCCAGCAGCTTAGCGAATGGGGGAGGAAACATTCAGTACTTC	CASSLANGGGNIQYF
TRBJ2-3	TRBD2	many	TRBV24-1	TGTGCCACCAGTGACTCGCCTAGCGGCCCTAGCACAGATACGCAGTATTTT	CATSDSPSGPSTDTQYF
TRBJ2-2	TRBD2	many	TRBV29-1	TGCAGCGTTGAAGGCCTAGCGGGGAACACCGGGGAGCTGTTTTTT	CSVEGLAGNTGELFF
TRBJ1-5	.	many	TRBV10-3	TGTGCCATCAGTGAGAGCCGGGGGGGGGGGCGCCAGCCCCAGCATTTT	CAISESRGGGRQPQHF
TRBJ2-1	TRBD1	many	TRBV7-3	TGTGCCAGCAGCCCTACCGGGACAGGGAGGGGTGAGCAGTTCTTC	CASSPTGTGRGEQFF
TRBJ2-3	.	many	TRBV27	TGTGCCAGCAGTGCCCTTGGGGAAAATACGCAGTATTTT	CASSALGENTQYF
TRBJ2-1	.	.	TRBV6-1	TGTGCCAGCAGTGAAGCCACAGACTCCTACAATGAGCAGTTCTTC	CASSEATDSYNEQFF
TRBJ1-2	TRBD1	many	TRBV9	TGTGCCAGCAGCGCGACGGGACAGGGAAGGAATGGCTACACCTTC	CASSATGQGRNGYTF
TRBJ2-3	.	many	TRBV5-1	TGCGCCAGCAGCTTGACGGCAGAACCTAGCACAGATACGCAGTATTTT	CASSLTAEPSTDTQYF
TRBJ2-3	TRBD2	many	TRBV12-3/TRBV12-4	TGTGCCAGCAGTTGGGCTAGCGGGGCAGTTGATACGCAGTATTTT	CASSWASGAVDTQYF
TRBJ2-3	.	.	TRBV7-3	TGTGCCAGCAGCGGGGGGGCGACAGATACGCAGTATTTT	CASSGGATDTQYF
TRBJ1-5	.	many	TRBV5-1	TGCGCCAGCAGCTTGGCAGGGGACGTCCAGCCCCAGCATTTT	CASSLAGDVQPQHF
TRBJ2-2	.	.	TRBV7-6	.	CASRSQGTGSCFF